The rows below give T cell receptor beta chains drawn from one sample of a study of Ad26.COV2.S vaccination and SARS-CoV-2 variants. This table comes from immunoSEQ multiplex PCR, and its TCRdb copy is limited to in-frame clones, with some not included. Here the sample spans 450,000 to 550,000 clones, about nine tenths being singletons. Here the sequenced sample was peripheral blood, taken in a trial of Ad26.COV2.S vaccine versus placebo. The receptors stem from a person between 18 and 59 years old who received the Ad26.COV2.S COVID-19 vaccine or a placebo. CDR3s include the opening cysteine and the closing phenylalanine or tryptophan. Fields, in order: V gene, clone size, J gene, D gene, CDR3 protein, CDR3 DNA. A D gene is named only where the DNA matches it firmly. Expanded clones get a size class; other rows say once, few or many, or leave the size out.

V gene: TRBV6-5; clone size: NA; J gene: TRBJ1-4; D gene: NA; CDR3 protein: CASSRQTKNEKLFF; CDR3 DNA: TGTGCCAGCAGCAGACAGACTAAAAATGAAAAACTGTTTTTT
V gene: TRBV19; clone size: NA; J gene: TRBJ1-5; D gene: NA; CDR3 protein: CASSITTGSRLSNQPQHF; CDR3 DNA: TGTGCCAGTAGTATTACCACTGGGAGTCGGCTTAGCAATCAGCCCCAGCATTTT
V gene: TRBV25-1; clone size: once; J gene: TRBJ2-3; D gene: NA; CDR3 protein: CASSELLSGVGTDTQYF; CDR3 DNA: TGTGCCAGCAGTGAATTACTTTCGGGGGTAGGAACAGATACGCAGTATTTT
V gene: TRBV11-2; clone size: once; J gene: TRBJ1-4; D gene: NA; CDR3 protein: CASSLTVQTNEKLFF; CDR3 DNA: TGTGCCAGCAGCTTAACAGTACAAACTAATGAAAAACTGTTTTTT
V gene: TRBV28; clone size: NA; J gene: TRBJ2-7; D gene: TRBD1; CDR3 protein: CASSSWTGSSYEQYF; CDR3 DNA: TGTGCCAGCAGTTCGTGGACAGGGAGCTCCTACGAGCAGTACTTC
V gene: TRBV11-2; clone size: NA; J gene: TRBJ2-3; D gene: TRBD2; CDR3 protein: CASSRSPVVAGGPTDTQYF; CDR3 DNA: TGTGCCAGCAGCCGATCCCCGGTGGTAGCGGGAGGGCCGACAGATACGCAGTATTTT
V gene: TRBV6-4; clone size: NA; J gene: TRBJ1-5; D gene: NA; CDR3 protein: CASSVSGEGNQPQHF; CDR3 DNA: TGTGCCAGCAGTGTTTCAGGGGAGGGAAATCAGCCCCAGCATTTT
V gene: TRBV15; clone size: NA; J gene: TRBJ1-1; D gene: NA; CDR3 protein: CATRTVGDEAFF; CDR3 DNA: TGTGCCACTCGGACAGTAGGGGATGAAGCTTTCTTT
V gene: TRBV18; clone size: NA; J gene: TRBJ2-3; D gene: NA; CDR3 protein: CASSGTSGRTDTQYF; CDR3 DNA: TGTGCCAGCTCAGGAACGAGCGGGCGCACAGATACGCAGTATTTT
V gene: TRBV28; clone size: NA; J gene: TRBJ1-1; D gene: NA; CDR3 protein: CASSLLTNRAFF; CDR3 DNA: TGTGCCAGCAGTTTATTGACAAATCGGGCTTTCTTT
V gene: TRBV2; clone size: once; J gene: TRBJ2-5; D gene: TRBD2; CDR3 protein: CASRVAGGYQETQYF; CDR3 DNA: TGTGCCAGCAGGGTAGCGGGGGGCTACCAAGAGACCCAGTACTTC
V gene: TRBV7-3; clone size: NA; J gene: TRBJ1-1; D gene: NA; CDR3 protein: CASSLTSNTEAFF; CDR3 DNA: TGTGCCAGCAGCTTAACTTCGAACACTGAAGCTTTCTTT
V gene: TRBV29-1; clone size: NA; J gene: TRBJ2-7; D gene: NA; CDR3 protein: CSVWVGAAAYEQYF; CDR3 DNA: TGCAGCGTTTGGGTAGGGGCGGCGGCCTACGAGCAGTACTTC
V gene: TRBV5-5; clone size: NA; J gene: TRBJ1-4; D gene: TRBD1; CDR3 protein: CASSLRQWTGKDEKLFF; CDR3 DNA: TGTGCCAGCAGCTTGCGACAATGGACAGGGAAGGATGAAAAACTGTTTTTT
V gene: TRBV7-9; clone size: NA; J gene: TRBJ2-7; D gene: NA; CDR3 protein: CASSLGAVSYEQYF; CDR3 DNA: TGTGCCAGCAGCTTAGGGGCAGTCTCCTACGAGCAGTACTTC
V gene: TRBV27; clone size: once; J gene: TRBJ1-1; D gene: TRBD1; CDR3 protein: CASSHDAGQGNTEAFF; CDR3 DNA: TGTGCCAGCAGCCATGACGCGGGACAGGGCAACACTGAAGCTTTCTTT
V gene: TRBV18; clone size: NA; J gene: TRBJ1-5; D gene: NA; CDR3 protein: CASSPGTFGNQPQHF; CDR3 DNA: TGTGCCAGCTCACCGGGAACCTTTGGCAATCAGCCCCAGCATTTT
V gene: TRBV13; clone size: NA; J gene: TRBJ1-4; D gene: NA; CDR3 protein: CASSRTPRGGEKLFF; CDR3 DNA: TGTGCCAGCAGCCGGACACCAAGGGGTGGTGAAAAACTGTTTTTT
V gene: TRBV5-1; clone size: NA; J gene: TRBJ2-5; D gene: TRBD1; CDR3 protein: CASSPRDRGSETQYF; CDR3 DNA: TGCGCCAGCAGCCCTCGGGACAGGGGGTCCGAGACCCAGTACTTC
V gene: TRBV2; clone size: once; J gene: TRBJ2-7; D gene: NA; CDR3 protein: CAILRSGPYEQYF; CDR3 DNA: TGTGCCATCCTGCGTAGCGGACCCTACGAGCAGTACTTC
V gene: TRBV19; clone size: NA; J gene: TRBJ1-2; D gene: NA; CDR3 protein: CASSPQAEGRANYGYTF; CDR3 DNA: TGTGCCAGTAGTCCCCAGGCTGAGGGAAGGGCCAACTATGGCTACACCTTC
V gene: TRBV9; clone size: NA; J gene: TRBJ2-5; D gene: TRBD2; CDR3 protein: CASSEGLAGATQYF; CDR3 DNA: TGTGCCAGCAGCGAGGGACTAGCGGGAGCGACCCAGTACTTC
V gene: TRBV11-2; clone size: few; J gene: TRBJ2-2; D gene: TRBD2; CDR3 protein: CASSLVLADTGELFF; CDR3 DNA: TGTGCCAGCAGCTTAGTACTAGCGGACACCGGGGAGCTGTTTTTT
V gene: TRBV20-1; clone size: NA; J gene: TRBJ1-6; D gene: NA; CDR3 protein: CSATRSSPLHF; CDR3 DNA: TGCAGTGCTACCCGGTCCTCACCCCTCCACTTT
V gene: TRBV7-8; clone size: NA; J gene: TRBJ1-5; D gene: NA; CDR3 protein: CASSLGTLHQPQHF; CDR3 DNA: TGTGCCAGCAGCTTGGGGACGCTGCATCAGCCCCAGCATTTT
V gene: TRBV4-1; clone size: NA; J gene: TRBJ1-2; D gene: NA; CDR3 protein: CASSKDRTYYGYTF; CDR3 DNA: TGCGCCAGCAGCAAGGACAGAACCTACTATGGCTACACCTTC
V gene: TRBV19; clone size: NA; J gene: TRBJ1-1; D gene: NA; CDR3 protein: CASSQSPAGATEAFF; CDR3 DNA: TGTGCCAGTTCGCAAAGTCCGGCGGGCGCCACTGAAGCTTTCTTT
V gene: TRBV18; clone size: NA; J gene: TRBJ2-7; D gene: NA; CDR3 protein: CASSPRDGTYEQYF; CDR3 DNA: TGTGCCAGCTCACCCCGGGACGGTACCTACGAGCAGTACTTC
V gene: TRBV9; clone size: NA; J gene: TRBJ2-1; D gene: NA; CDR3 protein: CASSSGTQPYNEQFF; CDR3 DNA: TGTGCCAGCAGCTCAGGGACTCAACCCTACAATGAGCAGTTCTTC
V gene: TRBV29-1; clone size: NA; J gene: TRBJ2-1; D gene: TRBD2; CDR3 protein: CSVEGVRGRISYNEQFF; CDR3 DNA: TGCAGCGTTGAGGGGGTGCGGGGGAGGATCTCCTACAATGAGCAGTTCTTC
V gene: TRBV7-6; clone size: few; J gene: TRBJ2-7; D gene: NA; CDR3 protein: CASSLGSMAHEQYF; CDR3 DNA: TGTGCCAGCAGTTTAGGGTCGATGGCCCACGAGCAGTACTTC
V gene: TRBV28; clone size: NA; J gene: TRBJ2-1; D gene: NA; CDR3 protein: CASSPGVASYNEQFF; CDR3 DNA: TGTGCCAGCAGTCCTGGAGTGGCCTCCTACAATGAGCAGTTCTTC
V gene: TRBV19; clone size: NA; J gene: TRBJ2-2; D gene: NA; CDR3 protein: CASSKSGTNTGELFF; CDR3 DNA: TGTGCCAGTAGTAAATCCGGGACTAACACCGGGGAGCTGTTTTTT
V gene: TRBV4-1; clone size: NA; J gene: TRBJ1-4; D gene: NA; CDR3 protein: CASSQEMSRRNEKLFF; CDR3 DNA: TGCGCCAGCAGCCAAGAGATGAGTAGGCGTAATGAAAAACTGTTTTTT
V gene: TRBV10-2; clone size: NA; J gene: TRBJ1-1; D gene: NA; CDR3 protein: CATSLPIELKAFF; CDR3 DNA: TGCGCCACGAGCCTTCCAATCGAGTTGAAAGCTTTCTTT
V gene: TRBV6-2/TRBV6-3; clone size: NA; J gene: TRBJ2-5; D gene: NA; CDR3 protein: CASSPAEGKRETQYF; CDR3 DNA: TGTGCCAGCAGCCCCGCAGAGGGAAAGCGGGAGACCCAGTACTTC
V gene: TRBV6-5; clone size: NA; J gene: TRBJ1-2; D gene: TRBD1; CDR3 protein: CASSYSAGTGFGYTF; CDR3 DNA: TGTGCCAGCAGTTACTCGGCCGGGACAGGGTTTGGCTACACCTTC
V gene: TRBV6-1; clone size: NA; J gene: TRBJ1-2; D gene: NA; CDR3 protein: CASSEDPWTSNYGYTF; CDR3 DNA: TGTGCCAGCAGTGAAGACCCTTGGACTTCTAACTATGGCTACACCTTC
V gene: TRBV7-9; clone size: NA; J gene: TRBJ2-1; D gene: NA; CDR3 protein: CASSLPYSSYNEQFF; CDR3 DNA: TGTGCCAGCAGCCTACCCTACAGCTCCTACAATGAGCAGTTCTTC
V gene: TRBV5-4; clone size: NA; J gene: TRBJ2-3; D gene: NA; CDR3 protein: CASSLGGFSTDTQYF; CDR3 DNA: TGTGCCAGCAGCTTGGGGGGGTTTAGCACAGATACGCAGTATTTT
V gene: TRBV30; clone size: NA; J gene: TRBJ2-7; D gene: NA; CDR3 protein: CAWKGLSGEQYF; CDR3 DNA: TGTGCCTGGAAGGGACTCTCGGGGGAGCAGTACTTC
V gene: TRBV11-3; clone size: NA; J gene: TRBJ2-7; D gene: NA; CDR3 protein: CASSRGHGYEQYF; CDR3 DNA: TGTGCCAGCAGCCGCGGACATGGTTACGAGCAGTACTTC
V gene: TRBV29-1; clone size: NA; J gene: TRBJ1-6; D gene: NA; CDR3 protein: CSVADSNANSPLHF; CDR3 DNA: TGCAGCGTCGCCGACAGTAACGCGAATTCACCCCTCCACTTT